This T cell receptor beta chain is from a study of neurological immune-mediated disorders. This clonotype has a count of ten or more. Time point here: longitudinal time-point 2. Unsorted libraries were prepared from 2 million PBMCs held at -80 C. The making of cDNA relied on 5'RACE with 10-nucleotide random UMIs. Over 200 million TCR-beta sequences from 15-18 subjects came out of each sequencing run. TCRdb re-derived calls from the 5' RACE reads in MiXCR, one entry per CDR3 protein. This sample has under 50,000 distinct CDR3 sequences, with over 10% found just once. V lost 2 bases to trimming and J lost 7 bases, with 9 bases between them. The germline CDR1 and CDR2 sequences are MNHEY and SVGEGT. CDR3 size: 13 residues.

The sequenced material came from PBMCs. The sequence came from a male donor with HTLV-1-associated myelopathy (HAM/TSP). The V and J genes are TRBV6-2 or TRBV6-3 and TRBJ1-5; D may be TRBD1 (6 bases). The CDR3 region has the DNA TGTGCCAGCAGTTACGCGGGGGGCCAGCCCCAGCATTTT. This codes for CASSYAGGQPQHF.